The 28 T cell receptor beta chains in this list originate from one sample, sequenced in a study of OX40 agonist ivuxolimab in advanced cancers. Assay used: immunoSEQ multiplex PCR; TCRdb lists only in-frame clones, some missing. Among around 62,000 clones listed, more than 65% were seen once. The sample consisted of CD4+ or CD8+ T cells sorted from blood, taken in a trial of the OX40 agonist ivuxolimab. The source is an adult with an advanced solid tumor such as melanoma, head and neck, liver or kidney cancer.

The chain employs TRBV5-5 and TRBJ2-5, with D tentatively TRBD1 (5 bases). There are 14 residues in the CDR3. V lost 4 bases to trimming and J lost 4 bases, with 14 bases between them. Germline V gene lookup returns CDR1 SGHKS and CDR2 YYEKEE (reference sequence). CDR3 loop: CASSTEWGAETQYF. CDR3 in DNA: TGTGCCAGCAGCACAGAATGGGGCGCAGAGACCCAGTACTTC.

The chain links TRBV5-1 to TRBJ1-6; 8 bases fit TRBD1. There are 15 residues in the CDR3. Germline CDR1 and CDR2: SGHRS and YFSETQ. The J segment lost 13 bases and the V segment lost 6 bases, leaving 15 bases of the junction unmatched. This CDR3 reads CASTQGGTGVFPLHF. As DNA, the CDR3 is TGCGCCAGCACCCAGGGGGGGACAGGCGTATTCCCCCTCCACTTT. Full variable domain (rest looked up from reference TRBV5-1 and TRBJ1-6): KAGVTQTPRYLIKTRGQQVTLSCSPISGHRSVSWYQQTPGQGLQFLFEYFSETQRNKGNFPGRFSGRQFSNSRSEMNVSTLELGDSALYLCASTQGGTGVFPLHFGNGTRLTVT.

The chain couples TRBV6-1 to TRBJ1-5; 8 bases are a match to TRBD1. Germline V lookup: CDR1 MNHNS, CDR2 SASEGT. The CDR3 has 15 residues. V dropped 8 bases and J dropped 0; count of bases not matched to a gene: 6. The CDR3 DNA reads TGTGCCAGCCAGACAGGGGTAAATAGCAATCAGCCCCAGCATTTT. Translating gives CASQTGVNSNQPQHF.

This clone has only one observation. The chain is built from TRBV7-2 and TRBJ1-3; no reliable D call. Germline CDR1 is SGHTA and CDR2 is FQGNSA. The CDR3 has 14 residues. V was clipped by 10 bases and J by 4 bases, with 17 bases between them. This chain's CDR3 is CAIKEQDAGNTIYF. CDR3 nucleotide sequence: TGTGCCATCAAAGAGCAGGACGCCGGAAACACCATATATTTT.

The chain is built from TRBV13 and TRBJ2-7, with a possible D match to TRBD1 (5 bases). The V gene lost 2 bases and the J gene lost 3 bases, with 11 bases spanning the gap. The CDR3 totals 14 residues. CDR1 PRHDT and CDR2 FYEKMQ come from the germline V gene (reference sequence). Here the CDR3 reads CASSLLGRDYEQYF. CDR3 in DNA: TGTGCCAGCAGCTTATTAGGCAGGGACTACGAGCAGTACTTC.

V is TRBV5-1 and J is TRBJ2-3, with TRBD2 identical over 8 bases. CDR1 and CDR2 (germline): SGHRS, YFSETQ. This CDR3 spans 16 amino acids. The ends lost 4 bases at V and 7 bases at J; junction bases unmatched: 14. The CDR3 spells CASSTNAGGGSHTQYF. CDR3 nucleotide sequence: TGCGCCAGCAGCACAAACGCGGGGGGAGGTTCTCATACGCAGTATTTT.

The chain joins TRBV6-5 to TRBJ1-2, with 8 positions matching TRBD1. Per the germline V gene, CDR1 is MNHEY and CDR2 is SVGAGI. The CDR3 totals 16 residues. V shed 0 bases, J shed 1 base, and the junction held 4 bases outside the gene matches. CDR3 DNA: TGTGCCAGCAGTTACTCGACAGGGGTCGGTAACTATGGCTACACCTTC. Protein sequence: CASSYSTGVGNYGYTF.

J is TRBJ2-3 and V is TRBV5-1, with 7 bases fitting TRBD2. V lost 7 bases to trimming and J lost 0 bases; unmatched junction nucleotides: 8. From germline, CDR1 is SGHRS and CDR2 YFSETQ. The CDR3 sequence is 15 residues long. The CDR3 reads CASGNRGESTDTQYF. For the CDR3, the DNA is TGCGCCAGCGGCAACCGGGGGGAAAGCACAGATACGCAGTATTTT.

This chain connects TRBV7-8 to TRBJ1-5; tentative D call: TRBD1 (5 bases). Trimming left V 5 bases short and J 5 bases short, with 16 bases between. Per the germline V gene, CDR1 is SGHVS and CDR2 is FQNEAQ. The CDR3 length is 15 residues. CDR3 nucleotides: TGTGCCAGCAGCCCAGCGGGCGACAGATATCAGCCCCAGCATTTT. Translated: CASSPAGDRYQPQHF.

This chain joins TRBV5-1 and TRBJ1-1; D uncertain. CDR1 is SGHRS and CDR2 is YFSETQ in the germline V gene. V lost 3 bases and J 3 bases, leaving 12 bases between the germline ends. The CDR3 has 14 amino acids. CDR3 bases: TGCGCCAGCAGCTCAGCCAATAGCGACACTGAAGCTTTCTTT. Translating it yields CASSSANSDTEAFF. The entire variable domain, with the rest obtained from reference TRBV5-1 and TRBJ1-1, is as follows: KAGVTQTPRYLIKTRGQQVTLSCSPISGHRSVSWYQQTPGQGLQFLFEYFSETQRNKGNFPGRFSGRQFSNSRSEMNVSTLELGDSALYLCASSSANSDTEAFFGQGTRLTVV.

V gene TRBV19 combines with J gene TRBJ1-5, with a possible D match to TRBD1 (6 bases). This CDR3 contains 16 residues. The V and J ends lost 7 bases and 5 bases respectively, with 21 bases between them. CDR1 is LNHDA, CDR2 SQIVND, per germline (reference sequence). In DNA, the CDR3 is TGTGCCAGTACTCCCCCCGCCAGGGGAAGCCATCAGCCCCAGCATTTT. Translated: CASTPPARGSHQPQHF.

A remark on this clone: One end of the junction fails to match germline, which may point to a read error. This chain uses TRBV5-5 with TRBJ2-3; 10 nucleotides agree with TRBD1. The CDR3 spans 17 residues. CDR1 and CDR2 from the germline V gene are SGHKS and YYEKEE (reference sequence). The CDR3 region is CASTLGDRGGYTDTQYF. The CDR3 nucleotides read TGTGCCAGCACCTTGGGGGACAGGGGCGGGTACACAGATACGCAGTATTTT.

The chain recombines TRBV10-3 with TRBJ1-3; D not resolved. The germline V gene has CDR1 ENHRY and CDR2 SYGVKD. CDR3 length: 14 amino acids. Trimming took off 3 bases at V and 0 bases at J, with 6 bases between the two ends. The CDR3 nucleotides are TGTGCCATCAGTGATCGGACCTCTGGAAACACCATATATTTT. It yields the protein CAISDRTSGNTIYF.

CDR3 amino acids: CASSPLRGEGTDTQYF. In nucleotides, the CDR3 is TGTGCCAGTAGCCCTTTGCGGGGTGAAGGCACAGATACGCAGTATTTT. This sequence joins TRBV19 and TRBJ2-3; TRBD2 is a possible D gene (6 bases). The V and J ends lost 6 bases and 1 base respectively, with 17 bases between them. The CDR3 has 16 amino acids. Germline V gene data show CDR1 as LNHDA and CDR2 as SQIVND (reference sequence).

The rearrangement uses TRBV28 and TRBJ2-7, with 9 bases matching TRBD2. Germline assignment: CDR1 MDHEN and CDR2 SYDVKM. The CDR3 loop spans 12 amino acids. Unmatched junction bases numbered 6, after V lost 10 bases and J lost 5 bases. Here the CDR3 reads CATRGLANEQYF. The CDR3 coding sequence is TGTGCCACAAGAGGACTAGCGAACGAGCAGTACTTC.

This clone was seen just once. The rearrangement joins TRBV6-5 to TRBJ2-2; maybe TRBD1 (5 bases). This CDR3 is 15 amino acids long. V was pared by 2 bases and J by 3 bases, with 10 bases between. The germline gives CDR1 MNHEY, CDR2 SVGAGI. CDR3 sequence: CASSYQGRYTGELFF. The CDR3 DNA is TGTGCCAGCAGTTACCAGGGAAGATACACCGGGGAGCTGTTTTTT.

The genes are TRBV6-1 and TRBJ2-1; the D gene is possibly TRBD1 (6 bases). Looked up from germline, CDR1 is MNHNS and CDR2 is SASEGT. V dropped 3 bases and J dropped 10 bases, with 16 bases sitting between them. The CDR3 spans 14 residues. CDR3 nucleotides: TGTGCCAGCAGTGACAGGGACACCCGAGACGAGCAGTTCTTC. Amino acid sequence: CASSDRDTRDEQFF.

The chain links TRBV19 to TRBJ1-5, with D perhaps TRBD1 (5 bases). The CDR3 sequence is 13 residues long. Trimming took 6 bases from V and 6 from J, leaving 12 bases between them. CDR1 and CDR2 from the germline V gene are LNHDA and SQIVND (reference sequence). CDR3 residues: CASRNPGLQPQHF. CDR3 nucleotide sequence: TGTGCCAGTAGAAATCCAGGGCTTCAGCCCCAGCATTTT.

The genes are TRBV13 and TRBJ1-1, with D unresolved. Per germline, CDR1 PRHDT and CDR2 FYEKMQ (reference sequence). Trimming left V 8 bases short and J 0 bases short, with 10 bases between. The CDR3 is 13 residues long. The CDR3 here is CASLKAMNTEAFF. DNA for the CDR3: TGTGCCAGCTTGAAAGCGATGAACACTGAAGCTTTCTTT.

The V gene is TRBV5-8, the J gene TRBJ1-6; D is perhaps TRBD1 (6 bases). From germline, CDR1 is SGHTS and CDR2 YDEGEE. This CDR3 contains 16 residues. V lost 4 bases and J lost 8, with 19 bases in between. This CDR3 is CASSPTLTGQYSPLHF. DNA of the CDR3: TGTGCCAGCAGCCCTACTTTGACCGGACAGTATTCACCCCTCCACTTT.

The chain uses TRBV7-9 and TRBJ2-3; possible D gene TRBD2, 6 bases. V was shortened by 5 bases and J by 2 bases, with 14 bases between the two germline ends. Germline CDR1 reads SEHNR; CDR2 reads FQNEAQ (reference sequence). The CDR3 covers 15 residues. CDR3 in DNA: TGTGCCAGCAGCCCCGGTGGGGGGAACACAGATACGCAGTATTTT. This codes for CASSPGGGNTDTQYF.

CDR3 amino acids: CSVDAGAGTEAFF. CDR3 in DNA: TGCAGCGTTGATGCAGGGGCGGGAACTGAAGCTTTCTTT. The rearrangement uses TRBV29-1 and TRBJ1-1, with D possibly matching TRBD1 (6 bases). Germline CDR1 is SQVTM and CDR2 is ANQGSEA. Trimming removed 3 bases at V and 5 bases at J, with 13 bases between. The CDR3 is made up of 13 amino acids.

This chain connects TRBV7-2 to TRBJ1-3; 7 positions agree with TRBD1. This CDR3 contains 15 residues. Germline lookup yields CDR1 SGHTA and CDR2 FQGNSA. Unmatched junction bases numbered 3, after V lost 0 bases and J lost 4 bases. The CDR3 sequence: CASSLAGGGGNTIYF. The CDR3 DNA reads as TGTGCCAGCAGCTTAGCAGGAGGGGGCGGAAACACCATATATTTT.

The V call is TRBV5-1, the J call TRBJ2-5, with D tentatively TRBD2 (6 bases). This CDR3 comprises 13 residues. The germline V and J ends were trimmed by 6 bases and 2 bases, with 11 bases remaining between them. CDR1 and CDR2 (germline): SGHRS, YFSETQ. CDR3 in amino acids: CASTRGIQETQYF. CDR3 DNA sequence: TGCGCCAGCACTCGGGGGATTCAAGAGACCCAGTACTTC.

The V and J genes are TRBV5-1 and TRBJ2-5; TRBD1 might be the D (6 bases). This CDR3 has 14 amino acids. Germline assignment: CDR1 SGHRS and CDR2 YFSETQ. Trimming stripped 4 bases from V and 2 bases from J, with 12 bases between. The CDR3 DNA reads TGCGCCAGCAGCACGGACAGCCGACAAGAGACCCAGTACTTC. Its translation: CASSTDSRQETQYF. Supplemented by reference TRBV5-1 and TRBJ2-5, the full variable domain reads KAGVTQTPRYLIKTRGQQVTLSCSPISGHRSVSWYQQTPGQGLQFLFEYFSETQRNKGNFPGRFSGRQFSNSRSEMNVSTLELGDSALYLCASSTDSRQETQYFGPGTRLLVL.

This clone was found a few times. The chain joins TRBV2 to TRBJ2-7, with D possibly being TRBD2 (5 bases). This CDR3 is built from 14 residues. V lost 9 bases and J lost 2, with 17 bases in between. The germline V gene has CDR1 SNHLY and CDR2 FYNNEI. CDR3 region: CASHKDGGTYEQYF. In nucleotides, the CDR3 is TGTGCCAGTCACAAAGACGGAGGAACCTACGAGCAGTACTTC.

This clone turned up a few times. The chain joins TRBV5-1 to TRBJ2-2; D may correspond to TRBD1 or TRBD2 (5 bases each). This CDR3 comprises 15 residues. V gave up 2 bases and J gave up 1 base, with 9 bases separating them. CDR1 SGHRS and CDR2 YFSETQ come from the germline V gene. For the CDR3, the DNA is TGCGCCAGCAGCTTCGGGACGGTGAACACCGGGGAGCTGTTTTTT. Protein: CASSFGTVNTGELFF.

This chain joins TRBV28 and TRBJ2-7, with a weak D call TRBD1 (7 bases). Trimming removed 6 bases at V and 2 bases at J, with 23 bases between. The germline V gene has CDR1 MDHEN and CDR2 SYDVKM. This CDR3 has 17 residues. The DNA of the CDR3 is TGTGCCAGCAGCGCGGGACAGTGGCATTCGATTACCTACGAGCAGTACTTC. Protein sequence: CASSAGQWHSITYEQYF.